The source of this TCR beta chain is a study of OX40 agonist ivuxolimab in advanced cancers. Repertoires were generated with immunoSEQ multiplex PCR, while TCRdb's copy carries only in-frame clones and drops some. The sample lists roughly 65,000 clones, about 89% occurring once. There are 16 residues in the CDR3. V was cut by 0 bases and J by 5 bases, with 15 bases left in between. Per germline, CDR1 SGHTS and CDR2 YDEGEE. This sequence was found in an adult with an advanced solid tumor such as melanoma, head and neck, liver or kidney cancer. The chain couples TRBV5-8 to TRBJ1-5; tentative D call: TRBD1 (5 bases). Material: CD4+ or CD8+ T cells sorted from blood, obtained in a trial of the OX40 agonist ivuxolimab. CDR3 amino acids: CASSLAGPSSYQPQHF. DNA of the CDR3: TGTGCCAGCAGCTTGGCAGGGCCCAGTTCCTATCAGCCCCAGCATTTT.